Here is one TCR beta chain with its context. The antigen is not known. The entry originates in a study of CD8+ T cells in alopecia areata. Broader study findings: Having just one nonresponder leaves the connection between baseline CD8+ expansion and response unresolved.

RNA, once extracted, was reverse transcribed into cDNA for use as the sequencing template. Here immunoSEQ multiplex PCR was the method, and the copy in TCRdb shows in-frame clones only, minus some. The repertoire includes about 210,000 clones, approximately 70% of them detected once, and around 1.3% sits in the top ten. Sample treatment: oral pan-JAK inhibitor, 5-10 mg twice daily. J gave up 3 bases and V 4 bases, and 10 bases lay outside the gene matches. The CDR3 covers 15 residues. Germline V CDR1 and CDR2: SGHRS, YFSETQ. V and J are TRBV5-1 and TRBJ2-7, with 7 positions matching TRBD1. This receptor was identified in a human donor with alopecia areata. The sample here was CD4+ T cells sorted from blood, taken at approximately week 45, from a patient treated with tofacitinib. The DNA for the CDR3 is TGCGCCAGCAGCAAAACCGGGACAGCTTTCTACGAGCAGTACTTC. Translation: CASSKTGTAFYEQYF.